These T cell receptor beta chains were read from a single sample in a study of blood T cell repertoires in COVID-19. Measured with immunoSEQ multiplex PCR; TCRdb has only the in-frame clones, and not every one. The profile shows roughly 500,000 clones, approximately 85% of them singletons. Sample: peripheral blood. These receptors were taken from a human donor in a cohort sampled during active COVID-19. Each CDR3 is given without its conserved first and last residue.

J gene,V gene,CDR3 protein
TRBJ2-7,TRBV9,ASSAAGFYEQY
TRBJ2-3,TRBV2,ASSDGRGTDTQY
TRBJ2-1,TRBV9,ASSVVQSYNEQF
TRBJ1-1,TRBV5-4,ASSPDRGYPEAF
TRBJ2-2,TRBV5-4,ASSFELAGEGTGELF
TRBJ1-2,TRBV7-2,ASSSPPTGYYGYT
TRBJ2-7,TRBV25-1,ASTIGEGYEQY
TRBJ2-1,TRBV5-4,ASSTGLAEYNEQF
TRBJ1-1,TRBV28,ASVQGTNTEAF
TRBJ1-4,TRBV15,ATSRGGAQGRSEKLF
TRBJ1-5,TRBV7-9,ASSLASDGGPQH
TRBJ1-2,TRBV14,ASSQGQNYGYT
TRBJ2-7,TRBV5-4,ASSLGLAGGEQY